The source of this TCR beta chain is a study of vaccination and CD4 T cells after COVID-19. Concerning this clonotype: Its antigen is undetermined.

The Oncomine TCR Beta short-read assay was applied to DNA of cultured CD4+ T cells. One entry per CDR3 protein, called by TCRdb with MiXCR from the PCR reads. The table shows more than 10,000 distinct CDR3 sequences, with 50% occurring only once. The treatment was: roughly 11-day PBMC culture with coronavirus spike peptide pools or control peptides (ViraFEST assay). The receptor's source is a human donor who had recovered from COVID-19. The sample was CD4+ T cells from blood, cultured in vitro.

The CDR3 nucleotides read TGTGCCAGTAGTGCCTCCGTGGCGGGGGGGTACAATGAGCAGTTCTTC. Translated: CASSASVAGGYNEQFF. The chain links TRBV19 to TRBJ2-1, with 9 bases matching TRBD2. With 5 bases clipped from V and 4 bases from J, the junction kept 9 bases outside the gene matches. Germline lookup yields CDR1 LNHDA and CDR2 SQIVND (reference sequence). The CDR3 sequence is 16 residues long.